Each of the 18 T cell receptor beta chains below was sequenced from the same sample in a study of shared clonotypes between healthy human individuals. Assay: immunoSEQ multiplex PCR; the TCRdb copy retains only in-frame clones and omits some. The data hold about 560,000 clones, with roughly 79% observed a single time. Material: PBMCs. The receptors here all came from a woman aged 35 to 49 in good health. Some clones in this sample may be carry-over from other donors' samples.

Points on this clone: This probably arose from a read error, given a far larger clone one base away. This chain joins TRBV7-8 and TRBJ2-7, with TRBD2 as a possible D gene (5 bases). This CDR3 contains 13 residues. CDR1 and CDR2 (germline): SGHVS, FQNEAQ. Trimming pared 5 bases from V and 4 bases from J, leaving 12 bases between. CDR3 in amino acids: CASSLPAEYEQYF. DNA for the CDR3: TGTGCCAGCAGCCTACCAGCGGAATACGAGCAGTACTTC. The variable domain in full, with the rest retrieved from reference TRBV7-8 and TRBJ2-7, is GAGVSQSPRYKVAKRGQDVALRCDPISGHVSLFWYQQALGQGPEFLTYFQNEAQLDKSGLPSDRFFAERPEGSVSTLKIQRTQQEDSAVYLCASSLPAEYEQYFGPGTRLTVT.

The rearrangement links TRBV25-1 to TRBJ2-7; D is unclear. CDR1 and CDR2 from the germline V gene are MGHDK and SYGVNS. CDR3 size: 15 residues. Trimming stripped 6 bases from V and 2 bases from J, with 17 bases between. The CDR3 sequence is CASRGTNPPPYEQYF. The CDR3 region has the DNA TGTGCCAGCAGGGGCACTAACCCTCCTCCCTACGAGCAGTACTTC.

This rearrangement joins TRBV5-1 to TRBJ1-5; weak D call: TRBD1 (5 bases). The length of the CDR3 is 15 residues. The V gene's germline CDR1 is SGHRS and CDR2 YFSETQ. V lost 1 base and J 4 bases, leaving 12 bases between the germline ends. The CDR3 loop reads CASSLSGTRNQPQHF. CDR3 DNA: TGCGCCAGCAGCTTGAGTGGGACCCGTAATCAGCCCCAGCATTTT.

The chain employs TRBV28 and TRBJ2-5; D may be TRBD1 or TRBD2 (5 bases each). CDR3 length: 17 amino acids. CDR1 and CDR2 from the germline V gene are MDHEN and SYDVKM. V dropped 3 bases and J dropped 4 bases, with 21 bases sitting between them. As DNA, the CDR3 is TGTGCCAGCAGTTTTCTACCCCGGGGCTCTCGAGGAGAGACCCAGTACTTC. It specifies CASSFLPRGSRGETQYF.

The chain combines TRBV7-2 with TRBJ2-4; D remains ambiguous. The CDR3 covers 16 residues. Germline V gene lookup returns CDR1 SGHTA and CDR2 FQGNSA. Trimming took off 5 bases at V and 3 bases at J, with 17 bases between the two ends. The CDR3 loop is CASSPPPEWIKNIQYF. Written as DNA, the CDR3 is TGTGCCAGCAGCCCCCCGCCGGAATGGATCAAAAACATTCAGTACTTC.

The chain employs TRBV7-2 and TRBJ2-7, with 9 bases fitting TRBD1. CDR1 is SGHTA and CDR2 is FQGNSA in the germline V gene. The CDR3 totals 13 residues. Losses at the gene ends were 8 bases for V and 5 bases for J; bases not matched to a gene: 7. DNA for the CDR3: TGTGCCAGCCGACCGGGACAGGGCCACGAGCAGTACTTC. Translating it yields CASRPGQGHEQYF.

V and J are TRBV30 and TRBJ2-7, with unresolved D. V lost 2 bases, J lost 2 bases, and 7 bases lay in between. This CDR3 has 12 residues. The germline CDR1 and CDR2 sequences are GTSNPN and SVGIG (reference sequence). The DNA for the CDR3 is TGTGCCTGGAGTCTGCTTACCTACGAGCAGTACTTC. This gives the protein CAWSLLTYEQYF.

On this clone: A much larger clone differs by one base, so this may be a read error. The rearrangement joins TRBV15 to TRBJ1-4, with a weak D call TRBD1 (5 bases). CDR1 LNHNV and CDR2 YYDKDF come from the germline V gene (reference sequence). The CDR3 runs 13 residues. The CDR3: CATTQGTNEKLLF. CDR3 nucleotide sequence: TGTGCCACCACCCAAGGGACTAATGAAAAACTGTTGTTT. Using reference TRBV15 and TRBJ1-4 for the parts outside the CDR3, the full variable domain is DAMVIQNPRYQVTQFGKPVTLSCSQTLNHNVMYWYQQKSSQAPKLLFHYYDKDFNNEADTPDNFQSRRPNTSFCFLDIRSPGLGDTAMYLCATTQGTNEKLLFGSGTQLSVL.

This sequence joins TRBV5-4 and TRBJ2-1; possible D gene TRBD2, 7 bases. CDR1 and CDR2 (germline): SGHNT, YYREEE (reference sequence). This CDR3 has 17 residues. Trimming pared 4 bases from V and 7 bases from J, leaving 24 bases between. CDR3 sequence reads: CASSGGGRGFGRNEQFF. CDR3 bases: TGTGCCAGCAGCGGAGGTGGCAGGGGATTCGGGAGGAATGAGCAGTTCTTC. The full variable domain, completed using reference TRBV5-4 and TRBJ2-1, is ETGVTQSPTHLIKTRGQQVTLRCSSQSGHNTVSWYQQALGQGPQFIFQYYREEENGRGNFPPRFSGLQFPNYSSELNVNALELDDSALYLCASSGGGRGFGRNEQFFGPGTRLTVL.

Regarding this clone: With a far larger clone one base away, a read error is the likely cause. V usage is TRBV28 and J usage is TRBJ1-5; 9 nucleotides match TRBD1. Looked up from germline, CDR1 is MDHEN and CDR2 is SYDVKM. The CDR3 length is 14 residues. The chain's CDR3 is CASRTGDSDQPQHF. For the CDR3, the DNA is TGTGCCAGCCGGACAGGGGATAGCGATCAGCCCCAGCATTTT.

Note on this clone: A much larger clone is a single base away; this may be a read error. The chain employs TRBV4-2 and TRBJ2-6; the match to TRBD1 covers 7 bases. The CDR3 contains 18 residues. CDR1 and CDR2 from the germline V gene are LGHNA and YNFKEQ. In DNA form, the CDR3 reads TGTGCCAGCAGCGTACCGGGACAGCTTTCCTCTGGGGCCAACGTCCTGGCTTTC. Its protein is CASSVPGQLSSGANVLAF.

The V gene is TRBV19, the J gene TRBJ1-5; weak D call: TRBD1 (5 bases). Per germline, CDR1 LNHDA and CDR2 SQIVND (reference sequence). V was cut by 4 bases and J by 4 bases, with 14 bases left in between. The CDR3 has 15 residues. DNA for the CDR3: TGTGCCAGTAGTAGGGGGTACCCGCCAAATCAGCCCCAGCATTTT. It yields the protein CASSRGYPPNQPQHF.

The chain joins TRBV11-3 to TRBJ1-6; D is unclear. CDR1 and CDR2 from the germline V gene are SGHNT and YENEEA. CDR3 length: 11 amino acids. The V gene lost 4 bases and the J gene lost 11 bases, with 6 bases spanning the gap. The CDR3 DNA follows: TGTGCCAGCAGCTCTAGGACACCCCTCCACTTT. Translation: CASSSRTPLHF.

V usage is TRBV7-9 and J usage is TRBJ2-3; no definite D call. V lost 5 bases and J 5 bases, leaving 14 bases between the germline ends. This CDR3 has 14 residues. The germline gives CDR1 SEHNR, CDR2 FQNEAQ (reference sequence). The CDR3 here is CASSPHASGDTQYF. The CDR3 coding sequence is TGTGCCAGCAGCCCCCATGCATCGGGAGATACGCAGTATTTT.

The chain carries TRBV29-1 and TRBJ2-7; possibly TRBD1 for D (5 bases). The CDR3 covers 14 residues. Deletions cut 0 bases from V and 1 base from J, with 10 bases between. Germline values: CDR1 SQVTM, CDR2 ANQGSEA. Here the CDR3 reads CSVEDRERSYEQYF. CDR3 DNA sequence: TGCAGCGTTGAAGACAGGGAAAGGTCCTACGAGCAGTACTTC.

The genes are TRBV4-2 and TRBJ2-1; D is unresolved. Trimming removed 0 bases from V and 9 bases from J, with 12 bases in between. Germline V gives CDR1 LGHNA, CDR2 YNFKEQ. The CDR3 has 14 amino acids. CDR3 in amino acids: CASSQDYQVGEQFF. The CDR3, as DNA: TGTGCCAGCAGCCAAGATTACCAAGTTGGTGAGCAGTTCTTC.

This clone was detected a few times. The V gene is TRBV9, the J gene TRBJ2-2; tentative D call: TRBD1 (5 bases). Germline lookup yields CDR1 SGDLS and CDR2 YYNGEE. V lost 0 bases to trimming and J lost 6 bases, with 15 bases between them. The CDR3 contains 16 residues. This CDR3 reads CASSVGELGPAGELFF. DNA of the CDR3: TGTGCCAGCAGCGTAGGGGAATTGGGGCCGGCCGGGGAGCTGTTTTTT.

This rearrangement joins TRBV4-1 to TRBJ2-7, with no clear D. The CDR3 covers 15 residues. Germline CDR1 MGHRA, CDR2 YSYEKL. The V end lost 0 bases, the J end lost 5 bases, and 14 bases lay between the germline ends. CDR3 sequence reads: CASSQDERPYDEQYF. DNA for the CDR3: TGCGCCAGCAGCCAAGATGAGAGACCTTACGACGAGCAGTACTTC.